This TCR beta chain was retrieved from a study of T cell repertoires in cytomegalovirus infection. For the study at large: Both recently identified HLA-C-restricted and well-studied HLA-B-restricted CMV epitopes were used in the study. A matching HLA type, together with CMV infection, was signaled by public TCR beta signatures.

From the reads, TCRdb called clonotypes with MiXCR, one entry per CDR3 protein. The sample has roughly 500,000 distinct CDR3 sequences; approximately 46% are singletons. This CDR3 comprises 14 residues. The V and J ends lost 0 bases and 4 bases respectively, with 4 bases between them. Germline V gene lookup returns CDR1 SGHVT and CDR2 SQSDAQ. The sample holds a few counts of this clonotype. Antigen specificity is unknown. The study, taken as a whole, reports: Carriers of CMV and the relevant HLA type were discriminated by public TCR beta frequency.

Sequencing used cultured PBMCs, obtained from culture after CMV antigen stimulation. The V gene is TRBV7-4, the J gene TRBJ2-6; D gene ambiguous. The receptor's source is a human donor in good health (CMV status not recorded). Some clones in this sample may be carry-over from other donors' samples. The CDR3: CASSLAPGANVLTF. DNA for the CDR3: TGTGCCAGCAGCTTAGCGCCCGGGGCCAACGTCCTGACTTTC.